This T cell receptor (beta chain) was profiled in a study of neurological immune-mediated disorders. Synthesis of cDNA was carried out by template-switch 5'RACE. The reaction used 10-nucleotide random UMIs. Each CDR3 protein gets one entry after TCRdb re-called the 5' RACE reads with MiXCR. The table lists roughly 65,000 distinct CDR3 sequences, 3.5% to 4.5% of them singletons. This clonotype was detected many times. There are 16 residues in the CDR3. The V and J ends lost 0 bases and 3 bases, in that order; junction bases with no gene match: 6. CDR1 and CDR2 from the germline V gene are SGHRS and YFSETQ.

The material sequenced was PBMCs. This receptor was obtained from a man in his fifties with multiple sclerosis. J is TRBJ2-1 and V is TRBV5-1, with 7 bases matching TRBD2. In DNA, the CDR3 is TGCGCCAGCAGCTTGGTCACGGGGGGATTCTACAATGAGCAGTTCTTC. Amino acid sequence: CASSLVTGGFYNEQFF.